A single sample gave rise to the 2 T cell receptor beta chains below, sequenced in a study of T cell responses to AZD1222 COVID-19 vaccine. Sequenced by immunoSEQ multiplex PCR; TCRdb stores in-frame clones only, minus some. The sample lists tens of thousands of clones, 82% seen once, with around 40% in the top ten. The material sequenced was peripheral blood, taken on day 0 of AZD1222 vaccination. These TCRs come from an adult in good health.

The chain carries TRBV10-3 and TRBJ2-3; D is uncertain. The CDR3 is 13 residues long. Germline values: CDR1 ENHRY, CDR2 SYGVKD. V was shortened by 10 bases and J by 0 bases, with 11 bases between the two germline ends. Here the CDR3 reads CATRGQSTDTQYF. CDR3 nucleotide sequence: TGTGCCACCAGAGGCCAGAGCACAGATACGCAGTATTTT.

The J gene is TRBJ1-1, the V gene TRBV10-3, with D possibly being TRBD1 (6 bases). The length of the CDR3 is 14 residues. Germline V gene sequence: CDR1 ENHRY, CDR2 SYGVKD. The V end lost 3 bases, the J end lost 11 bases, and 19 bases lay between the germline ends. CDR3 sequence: CAISDPGHLAWAFF. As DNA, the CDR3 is TGTGCCATCAGTGACCCGGGACATCTAGCTTGGGCTTTCTTT.